This TCR beta chain appears in the sequencing data of a study of shared clonotypes between healthy human individuals. The data were produced by immunoSEQ multiplex PCR, yet TCRdb's version contains in-frame clones alone and is incomplete. The sample has fewer than 2.5 million clones; 93% are singletons. The CDR3 has 14 residues. Germline V gives CDR1 KGHSH, CDR2 LQKENI. V gave up 3 bases and J gave up 4 bases, with 13 bases separating them. The clonotype comes from a man aged 18 to 30 in good health. Some clones in this sample may be carry-over from other donors' samples. The specimen sequenced was naive CD4+ T cells from PBMCs. The subset: CD45RA+ positively selected. V usage is TRBV18 and J usage is TRBJ2-7; no firm D call. CDR3 sequence (DNA): TGTGCCAGCTCACCTCCCTCAACAAGGTACGAGCAGTACTTC. Its translation is CASSPPSTRYEQYF.